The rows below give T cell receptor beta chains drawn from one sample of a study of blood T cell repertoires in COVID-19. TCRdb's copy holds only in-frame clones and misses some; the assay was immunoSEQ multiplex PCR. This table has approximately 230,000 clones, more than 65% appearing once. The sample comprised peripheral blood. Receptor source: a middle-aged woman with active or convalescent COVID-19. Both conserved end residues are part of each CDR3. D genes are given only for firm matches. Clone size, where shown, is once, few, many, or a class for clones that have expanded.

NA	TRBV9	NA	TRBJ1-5	TGTGCCAGCAGCCGGGGACTTTTTAGCAATCAGCCCCAGCATTTT	CASSRGLFSNQPQHF
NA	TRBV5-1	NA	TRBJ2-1	TGCGCCAGCAGCCCAGACTTAGGCTCCTACAATGAGCAGTTCTTC	CASSPDLGSYNEQFF
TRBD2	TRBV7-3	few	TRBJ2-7	TGTGCCAGCACGTCGGGGGCGGGGGGCTACGAGCAGTACTTC	CASTSGAGGYEQYF
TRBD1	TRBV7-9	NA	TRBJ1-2	TGTGCCAGCAGCCCAGGGGGTTGGGGCTACACCTTC	CASSPGGWGYTF
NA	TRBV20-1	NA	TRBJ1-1	TGCAGTGCTGCGAGAGGCACTGAAGCTTTCTTT	CSAARGTEAFF
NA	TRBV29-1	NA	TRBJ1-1	TGCAGCGTTGAAGACGGGGGAGGGACTGAAGCTTTCTTT	CSVEDGGGTEAFF
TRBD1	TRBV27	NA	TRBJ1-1	TGTGCCAGCAGTTTATTCAGGGGGCGCACTGAAGCTTTCTTT	CASSLFRGRTEAFF
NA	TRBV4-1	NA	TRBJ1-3	TGCGCCAGCAGCCAAGGGGGACGGGGCAGGGGCTCTGGAAACACCATATATTTT	CASSQGGRGRGSGNTIYF
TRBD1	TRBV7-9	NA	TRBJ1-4	TGTGCCAGCAGCTTTACAGGGGGCGATGAAAAACTGTTTTTT	CASSFTGGDEKLFF
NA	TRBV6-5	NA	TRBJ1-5	TGTGCCAGCAGTCGGACAGTAAATCAGCCCCAGCATTTT	CASSRTVNQPQHF
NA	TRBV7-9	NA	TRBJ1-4	TGTGCCAGCAGCTGGACAGCGAATGAAAAACTGTTTTTT	CASSWTANEKLFF
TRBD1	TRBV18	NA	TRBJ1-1	TGTGCCAGCTCACGCTCCGGGACAGGGGACACTGAAGCTTTCTTT	CASSRSGTGDTEAFF
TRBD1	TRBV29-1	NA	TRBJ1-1	TGCAGCGCCCTAGGACAGGGCAACACTGAAGCTTTCTTT	CSALGQGNTEAFF
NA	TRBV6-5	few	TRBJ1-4	TGTGCCAGCAGTTACTCGAGAGAGGAGACTAATGAAAAACTGTTTTTT	CASSYSREETNEKLFF
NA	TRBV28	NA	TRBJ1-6	TGTGCCAGCAGTCTGACAATTTCACCCCTCCACTTT	CASSLTISPLHF
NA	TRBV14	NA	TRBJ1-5	TGTGCCAGCAGCCTTGAAGCAAATCAGCCCCAGCATTTT	CASSLEANQPQHF
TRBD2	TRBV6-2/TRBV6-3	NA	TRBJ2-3	TGTGCCAGCAGTTACTTCCTTAGCGGGGGGGTAGATACGCAGTATTTT	CASSYFLSGGVDTQYF
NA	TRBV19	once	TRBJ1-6	TGTGCCAGTAGTTTCTCACAGGGACCCCCCCTCCACTTT	CASSFSQGPPLHF
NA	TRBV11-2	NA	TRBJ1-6	TGTGCCAGCAGCTTAAAAGGGGTAGGTTCACCCCTCCACTTT	CASSLKGVGSPLHF
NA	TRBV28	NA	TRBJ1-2	TGTGCCAGCACATGGGGGGGAAGGATCTATGGCTACACCTTC	CASTWGGRIYGYTF
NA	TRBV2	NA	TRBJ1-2	TGTGCCAGCAACGAAGGGTCAGGGCCCGGCTACACCTTC	CASNEGSGPGYTF
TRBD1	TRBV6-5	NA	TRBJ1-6	TGTGCCAGCAGGACACAGGGGGCCAATTCACCCCTCCACTTT	CASRTQGANSPLHF
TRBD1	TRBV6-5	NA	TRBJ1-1	TGTGCCAGCAGTTCTGTCAGGGGGCGCGGGGACACTGAAGCTTTCTTT	CASSSVRGRGDTEAFF
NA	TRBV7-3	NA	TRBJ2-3	TGTGCCAGCAGCTTAAACGCCGCGGGGGATACGCAGTATTTT	CASSLNAAGDTQYF
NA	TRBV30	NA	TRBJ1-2	TGTGCCTGGGCGGGACTCTATGGCTACACCTTC	CAWAGLYGYTF
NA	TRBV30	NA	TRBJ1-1	TGTGCCTGGAGTATCAGAAATTTTGAAGCTTTCTTT	CAWSIRNFEAFF
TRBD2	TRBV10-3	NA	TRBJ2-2	TGTGCCATCAGTGGTACCGGGGGGACCGGGGAGCTGTTTTTT	CAISGTGGTGELFF
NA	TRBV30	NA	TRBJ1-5	TGTGCCTGGAGGGGGGGTAGCAATCAGCCCCAGCATTTT	CAWRGGSNQPQHF
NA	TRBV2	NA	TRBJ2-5	TGTGCCAGCATCGAGCTTCAAGAGACCCAGTACTTC	CASIELQETQYF
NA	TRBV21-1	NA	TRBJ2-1	TGTGCCAGCAGCAAAGTCCGACAATCAGGGGGTGTAGGTGATTTCAATGAGCAGTTCTTC	CASSKVRQSGGVGDFNEQFF
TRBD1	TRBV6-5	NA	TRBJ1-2	TGTGCCAGCAGAAGGGATCGGGACAGGGGGCCTGGCTACACCTTC	CASRRDRDRGPGYTF
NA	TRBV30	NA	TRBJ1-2	TGTGCCTGGAGTGGAGGGAGGAACTATGGCTACACCTTC	CAWSGGRNYGYTF